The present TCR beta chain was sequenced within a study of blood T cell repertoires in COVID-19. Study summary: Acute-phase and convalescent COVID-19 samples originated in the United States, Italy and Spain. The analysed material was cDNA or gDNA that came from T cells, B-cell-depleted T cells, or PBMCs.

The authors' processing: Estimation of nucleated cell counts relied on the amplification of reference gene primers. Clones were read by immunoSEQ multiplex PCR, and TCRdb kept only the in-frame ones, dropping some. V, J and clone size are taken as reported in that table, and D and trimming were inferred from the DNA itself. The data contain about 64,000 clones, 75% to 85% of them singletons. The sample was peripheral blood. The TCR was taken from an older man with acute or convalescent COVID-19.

CDR3 sequence (DNA): TGTGCCAGTAGGTTCCCATCGGGGGGGCGAGATGGCTACACCTTC. Translated, it gives CASRFPSGGRDGYTF. The chain has TRBV19 and TRBJ1-2; perhaps TRBD1 as D (6 bases). Germline CDR1 and CDR2: LNHDA and SQIVND (reference sequence). Trimming pared 6 bases from V and 6 bases from J, leaving 20 bases between. The CDR3 has 15 amino acids.